Listed here are 19 T cell receptor beta chains from one sample, sequenced in a study of PD-1 blockade in mismatch repair-deficient tumors. Libraries were prepared by immunoSEQ multiplex PCR; TCRdb keeps only in-frame clonotypes and omits some of them. The sample yields about 130,000 clones, about nine tenths seen once. The sequenced sample was peripheral blood, obtained approximately 72 weeks after starting pembrolizumab. All receptors come from an adult with mismatch repair-deficient cancer.

This clone is a singleton in its sample. The rearrangement joins TRBV29-1 to TRBJ2-7; D is unresolved. CDR3 length: 11 residues. CDR1 is SQVTM and CDR2 is ANQGSEA in the germline V gene. V shed 2 bases and J shed 4 bases, with 6 bases lying between them. CDR3 protein: CSVECEYEQYF. For the CDR3, the DNA is TGCAGCGTTGAATGCGAGTACGAGCAGTACTTC.

The gene calls are TRBV5-4 and TRBJ2-2, with 7 bases identical to TRBD2. The V segment lost 0 bases and the J segment 0 bases; nucleotides outside the gene matches: 5. Germline CDR1 and CDR2: SGHNT and YYREEE (reference sequence). There are 17 residues in the CDR3. CDR3 protein: CASSLGFSGTNTGELFF. CDR3 in DNA: TGTGCCAGCAGCTTGGGATTCAGCGGGACGAACACCGGGGAGCTGTTTTTT. The full variable domain, rest sourced from reference TRBV5-4 and TRBJ2-2, is ETGVTQSPTHLIKTRGQQVTLRCSSQSGHNTVSWYQQALGQGPQFIFQYYREEENGRGNFPPRFSGLQFPNYSSELNVNALELDDSALYLCASSLGFSGTNTGELFFGEGSRLTVL.

The CDR3 nucleotides are TGTGCCAGCAGCTCGTCTCAGAGCGGGAGCGAAGCCAAAAACATTCAGTACTTC. It translates to CASSSSQSGSEAKNIQYF. The rearrangement joins TRBV5-5 to TRBJ2-4; 8 bases agree with TRBD2. The CDR3 loop spans 18 amino acids. V lost 3 bases to trimming and J lost 0 bases; unmatched junction nucleotides: 11. Germline CDR1 is SGHKS and CDR2 is YYEKEE (reference sequence).

The chain uses TRBV10-2 and TRBJ2-1, with 8 bases that match TRBD2. CDR1 and CDR2 (germline): WSHSY, SAAADI. The V segment lost 0 bases and the J segment 7 bases; nucleotides outside the gene matches: 5. The CDR3 is 15 residues long. The CDR3 here is CASSESMASGNEQFF. Here the CDR3 DNA reads TGCGCCAGCAGTGAGTCGATGGCTAGCGGGAATGAGCAGTTCTTC.

The CDR3, as DNA: TGTGCCAGCAGATCGGGACAGGGGAAGCAGTTCTTC. It codes for CASRSGQGKQFF. The chain joins TRBV28 to TRBJ2-1, with 10 bases lining up with TRBD1. CDR3 size: 12 residues. After removal of 6 bases from V and 11 bases from J, the junction contained 4 bases not matched to a gene. The germline gives CDR1 MDHEN, CDR2 SYDVKM.

This clone was observed once. The chain links TRBV2 to TRBJ2-1; the match to TRBD1 covers 11 bases. Germline V gives CDR1 SNHLY, CDR2 FYNNEI. The CDR3 covers 15 residues. V trimming: 3 bases; J trimming: 5 bases; junction bases outside the gene matches: 3. The CDR3 loop reads CASSDPGQGDNEQFF. In DNA form, the CDR3 reads TGTGCCAGCAGTGACCCGGGACAGGGGGACAATGAGCAGTTCTTC.

The chain employs TRBV28 and TRBJ2-2; D gene uncertain. The CDR3 is 13 amino acids. V was cut by 4 bases and J by 5 bases, with 8 bases left in between. Germline V lookup: CDR1 MDHEN, CDR2 SYDVKM. CDR3 region: CASSWSGTGELFF. Written as DNA, the CDR3 is TGTGCCAGCAGTTGGTCTGGGACCGGGGAGCTGTTTTTT.

The gene calls are TRBV27 and TRBJ2-7; 8 bases are shared with TRBD2. The CDR3 contains 15 residues. Germline CDR1 reads MNHEY; CDR2 reads SMNVEV (reference sequence). Germline trimming cut 2 bases from V and 3 bases from J; bases unmatched to any gene: 6. CDR3 loop: CASSLGAGVGYEQYF. The CDR3 DNA sequence: TGTGCCAGCAGTTTAGGAGCGGGAGTTGGCTACGAGCAGTACTTC.

The chain has TRBV2 and TRBJ2-5, with D possibly matching TRBD2 (5 bases). CDR1 and CDR2 from the germline V gene are SNHLY and FYNNEI. The CDR3 contains 13 residues. Trimming shortened V by 4 bases and J by 5 bases, and 11 bases separated the two germline ends. The CDR3 sequence is CASSARLRETQYF. Written as DNA, the CDR3 is TGTGCCAGCAGTGCCAGACTACGGGAGACCCAGTACTTC.

The V gene is TRBV5-5, the J gene TRBJ2-7; 8 nucleotides agree with TRBD1. In germline, CDR1 is SGHKS, CDR2 YYEKEE (reference sequence). Trimming at V came to 6 bases and at J to 6 bases, leaving 8 bases not matched to a gene. This CDR3 spans 13 amino acids. In DNA form, the CDR3 reads TGTGCCAGCACCGAGTCAGGGGGCCTCGAGCAGTACTTC. Residues: CASTESGGLEQYF.

The chain couples TRBV11-3 to TRBJ2-1, with D possibly being TRBD1 or TRBD2 (6 bases each). There are 14 residues in the CDR3. V lost 1 base and J lost 12, with 16 bases in between. In germline, CDR1 is SGHNT, CDR2 YENEEA. CDR3 DNA sequence: TGTGCCAGCAGCTTAGTAACTCAAGGGGGAGGGCAGTTCTTC. Residues: CASSLVTQGGGQFF.

CDR3 nucleotides: TGTGCCAGCAGCTTATTAACAGGGCGCGAGCAGTACTTC. It is translated as CASSLLTGREQYF. The rearrangement uses TRBV11-1 and TRBJ2-7, with TRBD1 as a possible D gene (6 bases). The V end lost 2 bases, the J end lost 6 bases, and 11 bases lay between the germline ends. This CDR3 has 13 residues. Germline V CDR1 and CDR2: SGHAT, FQDESV (reference sequence).

CDR3 residues: CASSLGTGSGYTF. CDR3 coding DNA: TGTGCCAGCAGCTTAGGGACAGGTAGTGGCTACACCTTC. J is TRBJ1-2 and V is TRBV13, with D possibly TRBD1 on 6 matching bases. From germline, CDR1 is PRHDT and CDR2 FYEKMQ (reference sequence). V dropped 0 bases and J dropped 7 bases, with 9 bases sitting between them. This CDR3 has 13 amino acids.

The chain combines TRBV30 with TRBJ2-3; D perhaps matches TRBD2 (7 bases). The germline CDR1 and CDR2 sequences are GTSNPN and SVGIG (reference sequence). Deletions cut 1 base from V and 2 bases from J, with 13 bases between. The CDR3 runs to 15 residues. CDR3 sequence (DNA): TGTGCCTGGAGTGACACTGGGGGGGCCACAGATACGCAGTATTTT. It codes for CAWSDTGGATDTQYF.

The chain carries TRBV15 and TRBJ1-3, with 8 bases identical to TRBD1. Germline CDR1 and CDR2: LNHNV and YYDKDF (reference sequence). The J segment lost 2 bases and the V segment lost 3 bases, leaving 6 bases of the junction unmatched. The CDR3 is 16 residues long. DNA of the CDR3: TGTGCCACCAGCAGCCGGACAGGGAGTGCTGGAAACACCATATATTTT. This codes for CATSSRTGSAGNTIYF.

The rearrangement links TRBV7-8 to TRBJ2-3; 10 positions agree with TRBD2. This CDR3 region has 18 residues. The V and J ends lost 5 bases and 5 bases, in that order; junction bases with no gene match: 16. Per the germline V gene, CDR1 is SGHVS and CDR2 is FQNEAQ. CDR3 sequence (DNA): TGTGCCAGCAGCCCCTCCCCTCCACTAGCGGGGTTAAGAGATACGCAGTATTTT. Its translation: CASSPSPPLAGLRDTQYF.

V usage is TRBV4-3 and J usage is TRBJ2-1; a possible D gene is TRBD1 (6 bases). Per the germline V gene, CDR1 is LGHNA and CDR2 is YSLEER. The CDR3 contains 16 residues. V shed 2 bases and J shed 2 bases, with 13 bases lying between them. The chain's CDR3 is CASSQSLGAPYNEQFF. CDR3 in DNA: TGCGCCAGCAGCCAAAGCCTGGGGGCTCCCTACAATGAGCAGTTCTTC.

V and J are TRBV9 and TRBJ1-4, with 10 bases identical to TRBD1. Germline V gene lookup returns CDR1 SGDLS and CDR2 YYNGEE. The CDR3 has 16 amino acids. J gave up 4 bases and V 4 bases, and 7 bases lay outside the gene matches. The CDR3 loop reads CASSPHRDRGNEKLFF. In nucleotides, the CDR3 is TGTGCCAGCAGCCCTCACCGGGACAGGGGTAATGAAAAACTGTTTTTT.

In regard to this clone: Its ends do not fully match the called genes, so a read error is possible. V gene TRBV19 combines with J gene TRBJ2-7; the D gene is possibly TRBD1 (6 bases). CDR1 and CDR2 (germline): LNHDA, SQIVND (reference sequence). There are 14 residues in the CDR3. The CDR3 sequence: CASSMGAGAYEQYF. CDR3 nucleotides: TGTGCCAGTAGTATGGGGGCCGGGGCCTATGAGCAGTACTTC.